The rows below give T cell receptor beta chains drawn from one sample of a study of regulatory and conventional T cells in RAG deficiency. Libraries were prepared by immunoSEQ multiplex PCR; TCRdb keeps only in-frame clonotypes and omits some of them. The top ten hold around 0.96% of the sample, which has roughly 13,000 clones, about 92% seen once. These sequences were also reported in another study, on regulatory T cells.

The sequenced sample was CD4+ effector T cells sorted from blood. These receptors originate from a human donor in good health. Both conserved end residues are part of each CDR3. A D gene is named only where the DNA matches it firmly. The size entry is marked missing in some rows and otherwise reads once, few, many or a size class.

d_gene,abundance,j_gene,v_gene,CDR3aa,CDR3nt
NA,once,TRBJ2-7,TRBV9,CASSIDTTYEQYF,TGTGCCAGCAGCATAGACACCACCTACGAGCAGTACTTC
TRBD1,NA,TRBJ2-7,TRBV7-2,CASSLAGTGVYEQYF,TGTGCCAGCAGCTTAGCCGGGACAGGGGTCTACGAGCAGTACTTC
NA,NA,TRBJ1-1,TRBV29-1,CSAETGQNTEAFF,TGCAGCGCCGAGACAGGACAGAACACTGAAGCTTTCTTT
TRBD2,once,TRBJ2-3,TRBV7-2,CASSNSGGRADTQYF,TGTGCCAGCAGCAATAGCGGGGGTCGAGCAGATACGCAGTATTTT
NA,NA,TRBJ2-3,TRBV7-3,CASSLSQTSTQYF,TGTGCCAGCAGCTTAAGTCAAACTAGTACGCAGTATTTT
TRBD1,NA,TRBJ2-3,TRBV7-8,CASSSNPGTGLDTQYF,TGTGCCAGCAGCTCAAACCCCGGGACAGGGTTAGATACGCAGTATTTT
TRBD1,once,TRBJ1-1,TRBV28,CASSPWTGSSVPFF,TGTGCCAGCAGTCCCTGGACAGGGAGTAGTGTGCCTTTCTTT
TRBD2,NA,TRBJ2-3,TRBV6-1,CASSHPGRADTQYF,TGTGCCAGCAGCCACCCAGGGAGGGCAGATACGCAGTATTTT
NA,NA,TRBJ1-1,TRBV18,CASSPPGPSSTEAFF,TGTGCCAGCTCACCACCGGGACCCTCGAGCACTGAAGCTTTCTTT
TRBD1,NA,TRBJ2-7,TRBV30,CACSYGTGSYEQYF,TGTGCCTGTTCCTACGGGACAGGTTCCTACGAGCAGTACTTC
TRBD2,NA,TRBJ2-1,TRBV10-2,CASSDRGGLSYNEQFF,TGCGCCAGCAGTGACCGGGGGGGGCTCTCCTACAATGAGCAGTTCTTC
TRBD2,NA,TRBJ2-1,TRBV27,CASSLVAGGPYEQFF,TGTGCCAGCAGTCTCGTCGCGGGAGGGCCTTATGAGCAGTTCTTC
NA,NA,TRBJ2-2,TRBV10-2,CASSAARDNGELFF,TGCGCCAGCAGTGCGGCCAGGGATAACGGGGAGCTGTTTTTT
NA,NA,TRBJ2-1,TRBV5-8,CASSDDESRYQFF,TGTGCCAGCAGCGATGACGAATCGAGGTATCAGTTCTTC
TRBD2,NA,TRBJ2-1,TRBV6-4,CASSALAGENGEQFF,TGTGCCAGCAGCGCCCTAGCGGGAGAAAACGGTGAGCAGTTCTTC
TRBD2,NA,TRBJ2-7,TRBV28,CASSWEGRTYEQYF,TGTGCCAGCTCCTGGGAGGGGCGAACCTACGAGCAGTACTTC
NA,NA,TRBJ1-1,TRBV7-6,CASSLAVGGTEAFF,TGTGCCAGCAGCTTAGCTGTCGGTGGCACTGAAGCTTTCTTT
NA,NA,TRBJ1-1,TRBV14,CASSQVVKVPEAFF,TGTGCCAGCAGCCAAGTGGTTAAGGTACCTGAAGCTTTCTTT
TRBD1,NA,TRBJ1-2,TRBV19,CASSSGGQGGYGYTF,TGTGCCAGTAGTAGCGGGGGACAGGGTGGCTATGGCTACACCTTC
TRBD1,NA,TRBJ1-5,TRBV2,CASSFPQGRDQPQHF,TGTGCCAGCAGTTTCCCACAGGGGCGCGATCAGCCCCAGCATTTT
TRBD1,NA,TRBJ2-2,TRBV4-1,CASSQDEGTANTGELFF,TGCGCCAGCAGCCAAGATGAGGGGACAGCGAACACCGGGGAGCTGTTTTTT
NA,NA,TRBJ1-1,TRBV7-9,CASSRRGQSMNTEAFF,TGTGCCAGCAGTCGTAGAGGACAGTCCATGAACACTGAAGCTTTCTTT
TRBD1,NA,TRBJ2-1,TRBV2,CASSGAGTANNEQFF,TGTGCCAGCAGTGGGGCCGGGACAGCCAACAATGAGCAGTTCTTC
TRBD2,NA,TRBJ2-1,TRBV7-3,CASSPQARGDRNEQFF,TGTGCCAGCAGCCCCCAGGCGCGGGGGGACCGGAATGAGCAGTTCTTC
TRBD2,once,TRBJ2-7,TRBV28,CASSSTSGGSYEQYF,TGTGCCAGCAGTTCTACTAGCGGGGGATCCTACGAGCAGTACTTC
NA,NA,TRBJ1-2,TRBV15,CATSRDVDRGYTF,TGTGCCACCAGCAGAGACGTTGACAGGGGCTACACCTTC
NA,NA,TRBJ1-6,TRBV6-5,CASSRQISYNSPLHF,TGTGCCAGCAGCCGACAGATTAGCTATAATTCACCCCTCCACTTT
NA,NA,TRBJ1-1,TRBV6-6,CASRPGANTEAFF,TGTGCCAGCAGGCCAGGGGCGAACACTGAAGCTTTCTTT
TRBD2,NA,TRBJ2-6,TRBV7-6,CASSPKGPSGLSGANVLTF,TGTGCCAGCAGCCCAAAAGGTCCTAGCGGTTTATCTGGGGCCAACGTCCTGACTTTC
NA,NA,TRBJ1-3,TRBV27,CASSFLGGNTIYF,TGTGCCAGCAGTTTCCTCGGGGGAAACACCATATATTTT
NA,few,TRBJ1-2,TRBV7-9,CASSLLGGYTF,TGTGCCAGCAGCTTACTAGGAGGCTACACCTTC
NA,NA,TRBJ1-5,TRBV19,CASSIDGGGQPQHF,TGTGCCAGTAGTATCGACGGAGGAGGACAGCCCCAGCATTTT
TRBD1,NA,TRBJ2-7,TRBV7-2,CASSKGDSLYEQYF,TGTGCCAGCAGCAAGGGGGACAGCCTCTACGAGCAGTACTTC
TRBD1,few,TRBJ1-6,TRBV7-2,CARRGTGLSPLHF,TGTGCCAGAAGGGGGACAGGGTTATCCCCCCTCCACTTT
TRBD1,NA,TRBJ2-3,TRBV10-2,CASNQRQGGTDTQYF,TGCGCCAGCAACCAGAGACAGGGCGGCACAGATACGCAGTATTTT
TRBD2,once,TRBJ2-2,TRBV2,CASSEIRLAGSNTGELFF,TGTGCCAGCAGTGAAATAAGACTAGCGGGATCGAACACCGGGGAGCTGTTTTTT
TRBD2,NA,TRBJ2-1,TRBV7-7,CASSPSPSGLANHEQFF,TGTGCTAGCAGCCCTAGCCCCTCGGGACTAGCCAACCATGAGCAGTTCTTC
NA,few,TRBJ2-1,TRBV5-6,CASSRNNNEQFF,TGTGCCAGCAGCCGAAATAACAATGAGCAGTTCTTC
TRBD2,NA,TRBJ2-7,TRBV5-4,CASSLRGLAGAEQYF,TGTGCCAGCAGCTTGAGGGGCCTAGCGGGAGCCGAGCAGTACTTC
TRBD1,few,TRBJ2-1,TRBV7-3,CASSNPGTGIRVNEQFF,TGTGCCAGCAGTAATCCCGGGACAGGGATCCGGGTAAATGAGCAGTTCTTC
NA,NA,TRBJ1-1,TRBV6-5,CASREVMNTEAFF,TGTGCCAGCAGGGAGGTGATGAACACTGAAGCTTTCTTT
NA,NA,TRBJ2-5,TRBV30,CAWSRGAQETQYF,TGTGCCTGGAGTCGGGGGGCACAGGAGACCCAGTACTTC
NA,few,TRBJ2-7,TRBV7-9,CASSALYEQYF,TGTGCCAGCAGCGCCCTGTACGAGCAGTACTTC
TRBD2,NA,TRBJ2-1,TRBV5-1,CASSPRGDEQFF,TGCGCCAGCAGCCCCCGGGGGGATGAGCAGTTCTTC
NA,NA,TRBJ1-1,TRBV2,CATKLSEGNTEAFF,TGTGCCACCAAGCTGTCGGAGGGGAACACTGAAGCTTTCTTT
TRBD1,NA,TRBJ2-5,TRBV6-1,CASIPDRARGETQYF,TGTGCCAGCATACCGGACAGGGCCAGGGGGGAGACCCAGTACTTC
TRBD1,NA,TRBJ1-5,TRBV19,CASKEGGHSNQPQHF,TGTGCCAGTAAGGAAGGGGGCCATAGCAATCAGCCCCAGCATTTT
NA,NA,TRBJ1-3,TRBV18,CASSPPGRDSSGNTIYF,TGTGCCAGCTCACCACCCGGCAGAGATAGCTCTGGAAACACCATATATTTT
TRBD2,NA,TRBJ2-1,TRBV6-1,CASSERGLAGANEQFF,TGTGCCAGCAGTGAAAGGGGACTAGCGGGAGCGAATGAGCAGTTCTTC
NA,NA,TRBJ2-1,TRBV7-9,CASSLLATYNEQFF,TGTGCCAGCAGCTTGCTAGCTACCTACAATGAGCAGTTCTTC
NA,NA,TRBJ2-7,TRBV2,CASSESATRSSYEQYF,TGTGCCAGCAGTGAAAGTGCGACTAGATCCTCCTACGAGCAGTACTTC
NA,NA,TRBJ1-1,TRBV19,CASRPGYATEAFF,TGTGCCAGTCGACCGGGGTACGCCACTGAAGCTTTCTTT
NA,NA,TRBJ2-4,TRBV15,CATSRGLEDLARCF,TGTGCCACCAGCAGAGGATTAGAGGATTTGGCGCGGTGCTTC
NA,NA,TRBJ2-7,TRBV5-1,CASSSGTSYEQYF,TGCGCCAGCAGCTCCGGGACTTCCTACGAGCAGTACTTC
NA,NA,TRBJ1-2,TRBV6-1,CASSEASGLGYTF,TGTGCCAGCAGTGAAGCGTCAGGGCTTGGCTACACCTTC
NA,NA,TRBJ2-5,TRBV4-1,CASSATKGTAGQETQYF,TGCGCCAGCAGCGCTACTAAGGGGACAGCGGGCCAAGAGACCCAGTACTTC
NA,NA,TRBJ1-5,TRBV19,CASSMNRVINQPQHF,TGTGCCAGTAGTATGAACAGGGTGATAAATCAGCCCCAGCATTTT
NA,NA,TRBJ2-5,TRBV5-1,CASSSDVTETQYF,TGCGCCAGCAGCTCGGACGTCACGGAGACCCAGTACTTC
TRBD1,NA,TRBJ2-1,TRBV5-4,CASSLPRGRVDNEQFF,TGTGCCAGCAGCCTCCCTAGGGGGCGGGTCGACAATGAGCAGTTCTTC
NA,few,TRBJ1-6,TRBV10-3,CAISERGSNSPLHF,TGTGCCATCAGTGAGAGGGGCAGCAATTCACCCCTCCACTTT